This T cell receptor (beta chain) was retrieved from a study of blood T cell repertoires in COVID-19. This clone was observed once. The germline gives CDR1 SGHDT, CDR2 YYEEEE. With 1 base clipped from V and 1 base from J, the junction kept 3 bases outside the gene matches. The CDR3 spans 16 residues. Only in-frame clones appear in the TCRdb table, and some are missing; sequencing was by immunoSEQ multiplex PCR. The sample lists approximately 210,000 clones, 92% occurring once. The chain combines TRBV5-6 with TRBJ2-2; 8 bases fit TRBD1. Material: peripheral blood. The TCR sequence derives from a man in his thirties or forties with acute or convalescent COVID-19. The CDR3 DNA sequence: TGTGCCAGCAGCTTGAGAGGGACAGGGAACACCGGGGAGCTGTTTTTT. It encodes CASSLRGTGNTGELFF. The full variable domain, rest sourced from reference TRBV5-6 and TRBJ2-2, is DAGVTQSPTHLIKTRGQQVTLRCSPKSGHDTVSWYQQALGQGPQFIFQYYEEEERQRGNFPDRFSGHQFPNYSSELNVNALLLGDSALYLCASSLRGTGNTGELFFGEGSRLTVL.